The present T cell receptor (beta chain) was sequenced within a study of shared clonotypes between healthy human individuals. Study-level points and caveats: Measured sharing among donors was expected to vary with sequencing depth. For naive CD4 cells, approximately 4.8% of clonotypes were shared across a handful of donors.

Terminally differentiated effector memory CD45RA+ cells were excluded from the naive CD8 cells, which were CD45RO-negative and positively selected for CCR7. Across several immunoSEQ plates, the genomic DNA of each subset was split evenly. Assay used: immunoSEQ multiplex PCR; TCRdb lists only in-frame clones, some missing. The sample includes 2 million to 2.5 million clones, about 95% seen only once; the top ten take 0.85% to 1.2%. Of note for this clone: Its antigen is unidentified.

The sample comprised naive CD8+ T cells sorted from blood. This TCR came from a man between 18 and 35 years old in good health.

The CDR3 protein is CASSLNPGTANYGYTF. CDR3 nucleotides: TGTGCCAGCAGTTTAAACCCTGGGACAGCTAACTATGGCTACACCTTC. This chain connects TRBV27 to TRBJ1-2, with 7 bases identical to TRBD1. The CDR3 is 16 amino acids. CDR1 is MNHEY, CDR2 SMNVEV, per germline (reference sequence). V lost 2 bases, J lost 0 bases, and 6 bases stayed unmatched.